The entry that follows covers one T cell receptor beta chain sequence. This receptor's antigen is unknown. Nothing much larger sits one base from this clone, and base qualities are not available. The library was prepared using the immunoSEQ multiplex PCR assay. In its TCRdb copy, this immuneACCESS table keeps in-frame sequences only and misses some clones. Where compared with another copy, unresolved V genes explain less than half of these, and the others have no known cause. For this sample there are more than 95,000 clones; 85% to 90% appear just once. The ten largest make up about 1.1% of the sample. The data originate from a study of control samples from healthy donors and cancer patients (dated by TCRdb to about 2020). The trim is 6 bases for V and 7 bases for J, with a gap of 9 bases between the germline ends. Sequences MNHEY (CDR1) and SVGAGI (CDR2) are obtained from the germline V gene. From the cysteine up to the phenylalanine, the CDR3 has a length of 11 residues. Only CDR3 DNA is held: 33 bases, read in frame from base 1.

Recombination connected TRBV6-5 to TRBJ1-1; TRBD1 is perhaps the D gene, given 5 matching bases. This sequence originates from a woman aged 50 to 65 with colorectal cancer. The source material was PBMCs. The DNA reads TGTGCCAGCAGGACAGAAGATGAAGCTTTCTTT. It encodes CASRTEDEAFF.